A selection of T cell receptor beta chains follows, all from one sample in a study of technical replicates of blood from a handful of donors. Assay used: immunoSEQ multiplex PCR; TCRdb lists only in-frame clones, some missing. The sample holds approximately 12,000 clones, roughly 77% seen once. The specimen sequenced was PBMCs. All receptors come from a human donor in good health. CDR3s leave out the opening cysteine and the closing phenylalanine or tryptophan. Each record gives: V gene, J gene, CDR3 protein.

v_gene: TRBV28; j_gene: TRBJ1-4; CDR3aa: ASRPPGGPRGEKLF
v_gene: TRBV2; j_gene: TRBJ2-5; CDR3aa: ASSVGVGDRGETQY
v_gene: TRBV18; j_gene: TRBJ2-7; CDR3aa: ASSPQDRDHEQY
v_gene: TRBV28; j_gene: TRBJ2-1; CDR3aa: ASTGTSGGGSYNEQF
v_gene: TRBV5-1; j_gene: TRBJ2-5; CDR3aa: ASSLALAGVGGYQETQY
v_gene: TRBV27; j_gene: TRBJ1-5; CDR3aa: ASRLLDRDQPQH
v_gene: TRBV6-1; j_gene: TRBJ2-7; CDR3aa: ASRAGGLLGDEQY
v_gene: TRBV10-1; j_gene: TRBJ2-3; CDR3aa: ASSESGQGRGSLSTDTQY
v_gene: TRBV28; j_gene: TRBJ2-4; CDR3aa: ASSFGTGAIVAKNIQY
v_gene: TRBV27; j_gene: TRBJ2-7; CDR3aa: ASSRLAGGKSYEQY
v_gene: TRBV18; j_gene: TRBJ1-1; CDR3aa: ASSPSGQGPTEAF
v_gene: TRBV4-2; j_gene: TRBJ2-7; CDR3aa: ASSQEALAYEQY
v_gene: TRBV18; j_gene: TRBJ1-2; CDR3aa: ASSPVGTGTYGYT
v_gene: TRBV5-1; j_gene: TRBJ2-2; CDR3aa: ASRPGTGAGELF
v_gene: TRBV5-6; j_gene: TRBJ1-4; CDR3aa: ASSLSEGANEKLF
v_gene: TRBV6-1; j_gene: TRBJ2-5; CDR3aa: ASSEAGGQETQY
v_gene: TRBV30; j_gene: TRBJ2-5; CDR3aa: AWSVQQETQY
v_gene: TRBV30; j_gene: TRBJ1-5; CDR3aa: AAGARQPQH
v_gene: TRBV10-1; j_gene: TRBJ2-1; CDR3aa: ASSESTGGAKYNEQF
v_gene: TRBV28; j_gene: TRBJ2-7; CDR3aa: ASSSRGSEQY
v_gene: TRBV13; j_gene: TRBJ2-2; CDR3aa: ASSIGLSTGELF
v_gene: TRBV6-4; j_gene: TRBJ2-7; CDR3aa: ASIRCEGASYEQY
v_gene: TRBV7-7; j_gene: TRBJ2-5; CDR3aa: ASSLGGLAGGMQETQY
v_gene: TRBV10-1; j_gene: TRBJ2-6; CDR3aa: ASSIGGSGANVLT
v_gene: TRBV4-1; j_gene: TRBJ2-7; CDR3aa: ASSQGWGPSDYEQY
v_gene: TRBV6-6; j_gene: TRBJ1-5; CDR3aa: ASSYGAGDRQPQH
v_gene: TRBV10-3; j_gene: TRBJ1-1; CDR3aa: AISEQVDTEAF
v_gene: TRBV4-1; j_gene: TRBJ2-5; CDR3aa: ASSQDGAGAGETQY
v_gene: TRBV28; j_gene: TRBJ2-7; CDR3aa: ATTDRDVREQY
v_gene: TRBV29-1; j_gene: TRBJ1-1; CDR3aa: SVRARDREGYTEAF
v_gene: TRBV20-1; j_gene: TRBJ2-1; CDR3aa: SAVQGQSQF
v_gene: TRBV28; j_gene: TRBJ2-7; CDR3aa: ASSSSTQRGEQY
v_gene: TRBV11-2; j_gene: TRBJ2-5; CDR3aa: ASSLLGGTQETQY
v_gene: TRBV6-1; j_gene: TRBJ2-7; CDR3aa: ASIQSTRRDEQY
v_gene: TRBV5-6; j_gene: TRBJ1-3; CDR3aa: ASSRVTGTGNTIY
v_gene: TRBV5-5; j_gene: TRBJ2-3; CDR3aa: ASSFPSTSGTDTQY
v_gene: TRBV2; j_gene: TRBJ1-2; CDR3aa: ASSEAGQNYGYT
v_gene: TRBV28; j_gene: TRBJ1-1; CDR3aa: ASSSPTNRLRAF
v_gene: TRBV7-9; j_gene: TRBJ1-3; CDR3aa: ASSSDSFSGNTIY
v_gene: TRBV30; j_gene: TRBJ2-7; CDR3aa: AWSVRERLGSPYEQY
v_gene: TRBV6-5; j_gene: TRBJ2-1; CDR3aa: ASSYRAGQDYNEQF
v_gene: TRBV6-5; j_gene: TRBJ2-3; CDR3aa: ASSRTSGKGDTQY
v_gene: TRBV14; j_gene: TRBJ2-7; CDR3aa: ASSQGRGEAEQY
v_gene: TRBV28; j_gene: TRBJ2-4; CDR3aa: ASSFTGEDIQY
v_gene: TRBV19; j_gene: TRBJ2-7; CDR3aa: ASSSDRGTYEQY
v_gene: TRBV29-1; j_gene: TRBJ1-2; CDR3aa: SVEGQGGYGYT
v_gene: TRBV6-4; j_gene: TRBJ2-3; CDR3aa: ASSDNSGLAGEVDTQY
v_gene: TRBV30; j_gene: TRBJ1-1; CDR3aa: AGSAHEAAF
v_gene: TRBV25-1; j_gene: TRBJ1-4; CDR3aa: ASSSGTTNEKLF
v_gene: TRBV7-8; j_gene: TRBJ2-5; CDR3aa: ASSARQGIVQETQY